This T cell receptor (beta chain) was profiled in a study of technical replicates of blood from a handful of donors. The length of the CDR3 is 15 residues. Unmatched junction bases numbered 9, after V lost 6 bases and J lost 6 bases. Germline-derived CDR1 and CDR2 are MRHNA and SNTAGT. Produced via immunoSEQ multiplex PCR; TCRdb's table is partial and in-frame only. The table includes fewer than 85,000 clones, 90% to 95% detected once. V gene TRBV6-4 combines with J gene TRBJ2-1, with 9 bases aligning to TRBD1. What was sequenced was T cells isolated from PBMCs. The sequence derives from a human donor in good health. The CDR3 region has the DNA TGTGCCAGCAGCCACGGGACAGGGTCGGGCAATGAGCAGTTCTTC. Translating gives CASSHGTGSGNEQFF.